This is a list of T cell receptor beta chains from one sample in a study of blood T cell repertoires in COVID-19. Sequencing used immunoSEQ multiplex PCR; TCRdb keeps in-frame clones, though not all of them. Of around 110,000 clones listed, around nine tenths are singletons. Specimen: peripheral blood. The receptor set was obtained from a woman aged 30 to 39 with acute or convalescent COVID-19. Both conserved end residues are part of each CDR3. The D gene is left open where the match is weak. Clone size appears in some rows only: once, few, many, or a class for an expanded clone.

d_call	v_call	clone_size	j_call	cdr3_aa	cdr3_nt
-	TRBV27	-	TRBJ1-2	CASSPTWAFASPDYGYTF	TGTGCCAGCAGCCCTACTTGGGCTTTTGCTTCACCAGACTATGGCTACACCTTC
-	TRBV27	few	TRBJ1-3	CASSSPPDRGNTIYF	TGTGCCAGCAGTTCACCCCCGGACAGAGGAAACACCATATATTTT
TRBD1	TRBV19	few	TRBJ1-5	CASSWTGSNQPQHF	TGTGCCAGTAGTTGGACAGGGAGTAATCAGCCCCAGCATTTT
-	TRBV7-3	-	TRBJ2-1	CASSLMASALNEQFF	TGTGCCAGCAGCTTAATGGCTAGCGCCCTCAATGAGCAGTTCTTC
TRBD2	TRBV6-1	-	TRBJ2-7	CASSEEHSGIEDEQYF	TGTGCCAGCAGTGAAGAGCATAGCGGGATCGAGGACGAGCAGTACTTC
-	TRBV27	-	TRBJ1-6	CASSTYYRDRGSYNSPLHF	TGTGCCAGCAGTACTTACTACCGGGACCGGGGGTCCTATAATTCACCCCTCCACTTT
TRBD2	TRBV30	-	TRBJ2-1	CAWSGSGRNYNEQFF	TGTGCCTGGAGCGGTAGCGGGAGAAACTACAATGAGCAGTTCTTC
-	TRBV30	-	TRBJ2-1	CAWRGDAGVDEQFF	TGTGCCTGGAGGGGAGACGCAGGAGTCGATGAGCAGTTCTTC
TRBD1	TRBV5-1	few	TRBJ1-1	CASSFGQGVTEAFF	TGCGCCAGCAGCTTCGGACAGGGAGTCACTGAAGCTTTCTTT
-	TRBV7-2	-	TRBJ2-5	CASTQGRAETQYF	TGTGCCAGCACCCAGGGGAGGGCCGAGACCCAGTACTTC
-	TRBV13	-	TRBJ1-4	CASSPEGEEKLFF	TGTGCCAGCAGCCCGGAGGGTGAAGAAAAACTGTTTTTT
-	TRBV10-3	once	TRBJ1-6	CAIRPDSSYNSPLHF	TGTGCCATCAGGCCGGACAGCTCCTATAATTCACCCCTCCACTTT
TRBD2	TRBV7-2	-	TRBJ2-7	CASSSGLAGAAYEQYF	TGTGCCAGCAGCTCCGGACTAGCGGGAGCTGCCTACGAGCAGTACTTC
-	TRBV5-1	-	TRBJ1-2	CASSSASSGAGYTF	TGCGCCAGCAGCTCGGCCTCATCAGGGGCTGGCTACACCTTC
TRBD1	TRBV4-3	-	TRBJ2-5	CASSQTGGGQTQYF	TGCGCCAGCAGCCAAACAGGGGGCGGACAGACCCAGTACTTC
-	TRBV28	-	TRBJ2-5	CASSFFGQSQETQYF	TGTGCCAGCAGTTTCTTCGGACAGTCCCAAGAGACCCAGTACTTC
-	TRBV7-2	-	TRBJ2-6	CASSLGTPGANVLTF	TGTGCCAGCAGCTTAGGGACACCTGGGGCCAACGTCCTGACTTTC
-	TRBV7-9	-	TRBJ1-2	CASSLETDYGYTF	TGTGCCAGCAGCTTAGAGACTGACTATGGCTACACCTTC
TRBD1	TRBV7-9	-	TRBJ2-7	CASSLGTGLHEQYF	TGTGCCAGCAGCTTAGGGACAGGGTTACACGAGCAGTACTTC
-	TRBV6-1	-	TRBJ1-3	CASSEYGSSLTGGYTIYF	TGTGCCAGCAGTGAATACGGGTCGTCGTTGACTGGGGGGTACACCATATATTTT
-	TRBV7-2	-	TRBJ1-2	CASSLYLGGYGYTF	TGTGCCAGCAGCTTGTATTTAGGGGGCTATGGCTACACCTTC
TRBD2	TRBV27	once	TRBJ2-2	CASSYRGLAGGLNTGELFF	TGTGCCAGCAGTTACCGGGGGCTAGCGGGAGGGCTGAACACCGGGGAGCTGTTTTTT
-	TRBV30	-	TRBJ1-4	CAWSAGSATTNEKLFF	TGTGCCTGGAGTGCGGGGTCGGCGACAACTAATGAAAAACTGTTTTTT